Below, 7 T cell receptor beta chains from the same sample are listed, as sequenced in a study of OX40 agonist ivuxolimab in advanced cancers. Repertoires were generated with immunoSEQ multiplex PCR, while TCRdb's copy carries only in-frame clones and drops some. The sample includes about 150,000 clones, roughly 92% of them seen just once. The input for sequencing was CD4+ or CD8+ T cells sorted from blood, taken in a trial of the OX40 agonist ivuxolimab. The receptors were gathered from an adult with an advanced solid tumor such as melanoma, head and neck, liver or kidney cancer.

The genes are TRBV19 and TRBJ1-1; D might be TRBD1 (6 bases). The CDR3 is 15 amino acids. Germline V gene data show CDR1 as LNHDA and CDR2 as SQIVND (reference sequence). V was pared by 5 bases and J by 5 bases, with 18 bases between. The CDR3 here is CASSALGTFNTEAFF. The DNA of the CDR3 is TGTGCCAGTAGTGCGCTGGGGACATTTAATACTGAAGCTTTCTTT.

The rearrangement links TRBV7-6 to TRBJ1-2; tentative D call: TRBD1 (5 bases). CDR1 SGHVS and CDR2 FNYEAQ come from the germline V gene. V lost 4 bases and J lost 8, with 14 bases in between. The CDR3 runs to 13 residues. Written as DNA, the CDR3 is TGTGCCAGCAGCTCCTCTCAGGGATTAGGCTACACCTTC. This codes for CASSSSQGLGYTF.

The CDR3 region is CASRLDTDTQYF. In nucleotides, the CDR3 is TGCGCCAGCCGTCTTGACACAGATACGCAGTATTTT. The chain uses TRBV10-2 and TRBJ2-3; D is ambiguous. This CDR3 is built from 12 residues. Trimming took off 8 bases at V and 2 bases at J, with 8 bases between the two ends. In germline, CDR1 is WSHSY, CDR2 SAAADI.

The V call is TRBV18, the J call TRBJ1-1, with 8 nucleotides matching TRBD1. V trimming: 5 bases; J trimming: 3 bases; junction bases outside the gene matches: 11. The germline V gene has CDR1 KGHSH and CDR2 LQKENI. The CDR3 is made up of 16 amino acids. CDR3 region: CASSTTGQGGYTEAFF. The CDR3 bases are TGTGCCAGCTCAACGACCGGACAGGGTGGTTACACTGAAGCTTTCTTT.

The chain is built from TRBV7-9 and TRBJ2-7; D is unclear. Trimming removed 0 bases at V and 5 bases at J, with 11 bases between. Germline V gene data show CDR1 as SEHNR and CDR2 as FQNEAQ (reference sequence). This CDR3 region has 14 residues. The CDR3 protein is CASSLALQDHEQYF. In nucleotides, the CDR3 is TGTGCCAGCAGCTTAGCCCTCCAGGACCACGAGCAGTACTTC.

The chain is built from TRBV5-1 and TRBJ1-1, with D perhaps matching TRBD1 (5 bases). Germline values: CDR1 SGHRS, CDR2 YFSETQ. The CDR3 spans 19 residues. Trimming shortened V by 0 bases and J by 0 bases, and 21 bases separated the two germline ends. The chain's CDR3 is CASSLALRGVVAVNTEAFF. The CDR3 nucleotides read TGCGCCAGCAGCTTGGCTCTACGGGGGGTAGTAGCTGTGAACACTGAAGCTTTCTTT.

The chain combines TRBV29-1 with TRBJ2-7, with 8 nucleotides matching TRBD1. Germline values: CDR1 SQVTM, CDR2 ANQGSEA. V lost 7 bases to trimming and J lost 3 bases; unmatched junction nucleotides: 8. There are 13 residues in the CDR3. Here the CDR3 DNA reads TGCAGCGCCCAGGGGGCAGGCAACTACGAGCAGTACTTC. Translated: CSAQGAGNYEQYF.